The 8 T cell receptor beta chains listed next were all sequenced from one sample in a study of CD4+ T cells in melanoma. Sequenced by immunoSEQ multiplex PCR; TCRdb stores in-frame clones only, minus some. The repertoire holds 9,500 to 11,000 clones, with about 68% as singletons. The specimen sequenced was cells from a culture (not recorded whether cultured in vitro). Receptors originate from a human donor with melanoma.

CDR3 nucleotides: TGCGCCAGCAGCCAAGTCGGGACGGGATTGAGGGAGCAGTACTTC. Translating gives CASSQVGTGLREQYF. This sequence joins TRBV4-1 and TRBJ2-7; D may match TRBD1 or TRBD2 (5 bases each). V lost 1 base, J lost 7 bases, and 17 bases lay in between. Germline V lookup: CDR1 MGHRA, CDR2 YSYEKL. This CDR3 is built from 15 residues.

The V and J genes are TRBV9 and TRBJ2-5; perhaps D is TRBD1 or TRBD2 (5 bases each). The germline gives CDR1 SGDLS, CDR2 YYNGEE. The CDR3 is 16 amino acids. V dropped 4 bases and J dropped 7 bases, with 23 bases sitting between them. The chain's CDR3 is CASSTRTGPGPGTQYF. For the CDR3, the DNA is TGTGCCAGCAGCACCAGAACGGGACCGGGCCCCGGGACCCAGTACTTC.

The chain uses TRBV5-1 and TRBJ2-7; unclear D gene. With 4 bases removed from V and 6 bases from J, the gap between germline ends came to 14 bases. This CDR3 comprises 13 residues. Germline values: CDR1 SGHRS, CDR2 YFSETQ. The CDR3 region is CASSAQDWGEQYF. DNA for the CDR3: TGCGCCAGCAGCGCCCAGGATTGGGGCGAGCAGTACTTC.

This CDR3 reads CAWWPRGNTEAFF. CDR3 nucleotides: TGTGCCTGGTGGCCCAGGGGGAACACTGAAGCTTTCTTT. This rearrangement joins TRBV30 to TRBJ1-1; perhaps TRBD1 as D (6 bases). The V end lost 5 bases, the J end lost 1 base, and 11 bases lay between the germline ends. The CDR3 is 13 residues long. Germline CDR1 reads GTSNPN; CDR2 reads SVGIG (reference sequence).

This chain uses TRBV20-1 with TRBJ1-1; D unresolved. V lost 2 bases and J 5 bases, leaving 6 bases between the germline ends. CDR3 length: 11 residues. Germline lookup yields CDR1 DFQATT and CDR2 SNEGSKA (reference sequence). The CDR3 spells CSARRNTEAFF. The DNA for the CDR3 is TGCAGTGCTAGAAGGAATACTGAAGCTTTCTTT.

The CDR3 sequence is CASSPGRAYEQYF. The CDR3, as DNA: TGTGCCAGCTCACCAGGCAGGGCCTACGAGCAGTACTTC. The chain joins TRBV18 to TRBJ2-7; D perhaps matches TRBD1 (5 bases). V lost 2 bases and J lost 2, with 7 bases in between. CDR3 length equals 13 residues. Germline V gene data show CDR1 as KGHSH and CDR2 as LQKENI.

The V and J genes are TRBV11-3 and TRBJ2-3; D gene unclear. The V gene's germline CDR1 is SGHNT and CDR2 YENEEA. This CDR3 has 13 amino acids. V lost 1 base, J lost 1 base, and 3 bases lay in between. CDR3 in amino acids: CASSLGGTDTQYF. DNA of the CDR3: TGTGCCAGCAGCTTAGGGGGCACAGATACGCAGTATTTT.

V is TRBV7-9 and J is TRBJ2-1, with D hard to call. Germline CDR1 SEHNR, CDR2 FQNEAQ (reference sequence). This CDR3 comprises 14 residues. V dropped 8 bases and J dropped 5 bases, with 16 bases sitting between them. This chain's CDR3 is CASSTKLTHNEQFF. The CDR3 DNA sequence: TGTGCCAGCTCCACAAAGTTGACACACAATGAGCAGTTCTTC. Full variable domain (outside the CDR3, taken from reference TRBV7-9 and TRBJ2-1): DTGVSQNPRHKITKRGQNVTFRCDPISEHNRLYWYRQTLGQGPEFLTYFQNEAQLEKSRLLSDRFSAERPKGSFSTLEIQRTEQGDSAMYLCASSTKLTHNEQFFGPGTRLTVL.